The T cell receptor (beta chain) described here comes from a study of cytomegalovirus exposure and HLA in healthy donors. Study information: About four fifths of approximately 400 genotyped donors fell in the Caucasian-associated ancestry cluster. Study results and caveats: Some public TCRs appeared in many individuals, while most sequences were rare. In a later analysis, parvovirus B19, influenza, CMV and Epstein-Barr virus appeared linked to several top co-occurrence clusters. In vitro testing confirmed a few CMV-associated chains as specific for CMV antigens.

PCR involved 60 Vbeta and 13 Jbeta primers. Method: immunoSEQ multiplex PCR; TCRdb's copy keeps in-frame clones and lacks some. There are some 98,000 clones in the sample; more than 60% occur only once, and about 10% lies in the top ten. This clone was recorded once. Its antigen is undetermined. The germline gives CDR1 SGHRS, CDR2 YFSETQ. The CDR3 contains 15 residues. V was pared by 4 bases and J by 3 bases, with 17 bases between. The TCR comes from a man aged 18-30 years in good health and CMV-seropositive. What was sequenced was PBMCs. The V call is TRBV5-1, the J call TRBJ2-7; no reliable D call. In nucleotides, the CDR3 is TGCGCCAGCAGCCCCGCAGCGCTGGCGCTCTACGAGCAGTACTTC. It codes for CASSPAALALYEQYF.